Below are 7 T cell receptor beta chains sequenced from a single sample in a study of blood T cell repertoires in COVID-19 (dated by TCRdb to about 2020). Library generation was performed with the immunoSEQ multiplex PCR assay. The table comes from immuneACCESS by way of TCRdb, which keeps in-frame sequences with V and J called. Part of the clones is missing from these tables; in studies checked, under half for an unresolved V gene and the rest for unknown reasons. In all, the sample holds a few hundred thousand clones, and approximately 88% of those were seen once. Just under 0.95% of the sample is held by the ten biggest clonotypes. Sequencing was done on a sample of peripheral blood. The receptors derive from a woman aged 40-49 years who had recovered from COVID-19.

The J gene is TRBJ1-5, the V gene TRBV9; TRBD1 agrees at 11 bases. V shed 4 bases, J shed 7 bases, and the junction held 7 bases outside the gene matches. This CDR3 is built from 15 residues. The germline gives CDR1 SGDLS, CDR2 YYNGEE. The CDR3 nucleotides are TGTGCCAGCAGCCCCGGGACAGGGGGTGGGCAGCCCCAGCATTTT. Its protein product is CASSPGTGGGQPQHF.

This chain links TRBV25-1 with TRBJ1-2, with a possible D match to TRBD1 (5 bases). Germline loops: CDR1 MGHDK, CDR2 SYGVNS. Trimming removed 3 bases at V and 2 bases at J, with 10 bases between. The CDR3 runs to 14 residues. CDR3: CASSETVQNYGYTF. The CDR3 DNA reads TGTGCCAGCAGTGAGACAGTCCAAAACTATGGCTACACCTTC.

The chain joins TRBV5-1 to TRBJ2-7; TRBD1 is a possible D gene (6 bases). The CDR3 has 11 residues. V lost 10 bases and J 3 bases, leaving 11 bases between the germline ends. Germline assignment: CDR1 SGHRS and CDR2 YFSETQ. The CDR3 region is CAGDNNYEQYF. The CDR3, as DNA: TGCGCCGGGGACAACAACTACGAGCAGTACTTC. Variable domain in full (rest from reference TRBV5-1 and TRBJ2-7): KAGVTQTPRYLIKTRGQQVTLSCSPISGHRSVSWYQQTPGQGLQFLFEYFSETQRNKGNFPGRFSGRQFSNSRSEMNVSTLELGDSALYLCAGDNNYEQYFGPGTRLTVT.

The chain recombines TRBV7-2 with TRBJ2-4; 12 bases are a match to TRBD1. The V gene's germline CDR1 is SGHTA and CDR2 FQGNSA. The CDR3 totals 15 residues. Germline trimming cut 5 bases from V and 9 bases from J; bases unmatched to any gene: 8. CDR3 sequence: CASSATGTGGLIQYF. The CDR3 DNA follows: TGTGCCAGCAGCGCAACCGGGACAGGGGGCCTCATTCAGTACTTC. The full variable domain, with the rest looked up from reference TRBV7-2 and TRBJ2-4, is GAGVSQSPSNKVTEKGKDVELRCDPISGHTALYWYRQSLGQGLEFLIYFQGNSAPDKSGLPSDRFSAERTGGSVSTLTIQRTQQEDSAVYLCASSATGTGGLIQYFGAGTRLSVL.

This chain connects TRBV10-3 to TRBJ1-2; perhaps TRBD1 as D (6 bases). There are 14 residues in the CDR3. Trimming took 2 bases from V and 10 from J, leaving 17 bases between them. Germline CDR1 reads ENHRY; CDR2 reads SYGVKD. This CDR3 reads CAISEGLGGAHYTF. CDR3 in DNA: TGTGCCATCAGTGAGGGACTCGGGGGGGCGCACTACACCTTC.

The chain is built from TRBV14 and TRBJ2-4, with a tentative D call TRBD1 (5 bases). The V and J ends lost 1 base and 0 bases respectively, with 10 bases between them. The CDR3 has 16 amino acids. The germline gives CDR1 SGHDN, CDR2 FVKESK. This CDR3 is CASSQGQTLAKNIQYF. The CDR3 DNA follows: TGTGCCAGCAGCCAAGGACAGACCCTAGCCAAAAACATTCAGTACTTC.

The V call is TRBV27, the J call TRBJ2-7; 7 bases map to TRBD2. The CDR3 extends over 15 amino acids. J gave up 0 bases and V 2 bases, and 4 bases lay outside the gene matches. Germline CDR1 MNHEY, CDR2 SMNVEV (reference sequence). CDR3 loop: CASSLASGFSYEQYF. CDR3 nucleotides: TGTGCCAGCAGTTTAGCTAGCGGTTTCTCCTACGAGCAGTACTTC.